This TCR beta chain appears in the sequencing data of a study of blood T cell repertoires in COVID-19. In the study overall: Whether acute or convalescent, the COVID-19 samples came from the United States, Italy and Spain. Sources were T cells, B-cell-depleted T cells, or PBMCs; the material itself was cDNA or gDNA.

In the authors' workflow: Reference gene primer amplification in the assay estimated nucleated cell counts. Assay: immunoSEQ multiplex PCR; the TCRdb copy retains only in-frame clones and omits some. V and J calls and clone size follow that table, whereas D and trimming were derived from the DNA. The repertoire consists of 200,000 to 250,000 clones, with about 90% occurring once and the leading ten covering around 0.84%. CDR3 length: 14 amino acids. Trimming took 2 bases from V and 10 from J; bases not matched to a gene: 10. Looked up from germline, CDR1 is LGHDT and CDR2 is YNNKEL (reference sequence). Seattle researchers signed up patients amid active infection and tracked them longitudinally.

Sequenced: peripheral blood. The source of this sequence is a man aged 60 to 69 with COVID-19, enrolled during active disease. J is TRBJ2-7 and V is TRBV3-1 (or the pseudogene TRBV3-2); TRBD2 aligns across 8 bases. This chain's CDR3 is CASSQLTSAGGQYF. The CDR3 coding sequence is TGTGCCAGCAGCCAATTGACTAGCGCTGGGGGCCAGTACTTC.